This T cell receptor (beta chain) originates from a study of human T cells and chemical hapten exposure. Study-level information: Diphenylcyclopropenone was applied weekly to patients' scalps across the roughly 25-week study. A patient group, mainly female, showed alopecia areata, totalis or universalis.

A single record per CDR3 protein comes from TCRdb applying MiXCR to the RACE reads. This table holds over 45,000 distinct CDR3 sequences, 9.3% found once. The CDR3 is 14 amino acids. Trimming took 5 bases from V and 6 from J, leaving 13 bases between them. Looked up from germline, CDR1 is MGHRA and CDR2 is YSYEKL. The study, taken as a whole, reports: Relative to controls, expanded TCRs formed significantly more large CDR3 similarity clusters.

Time point denoted: patch test 1, 2 weeks after DPC sensitization. Regarding treatment: therapeutic diphenylcyclopropenone sensitization with weekly scalp DPC. This clonotype has at least ten counts. The antigen is undetermined. The clonotype originates from a woman aged 40 to 55 with alopecia areata. Some clones in this sample may be carry-over from other donors' samples. The V call is TRBV4-1, the J call TRBJ2-2, with D perhaps matching TRBD1 (6 bases). The sample was whole blood, taken in connection with sensitization to the hapten diphenylcyclopropenone (DPC). CDR3 sequence reads: CASSGRQVPGELFF. For the CDR3, the DNA is TGCGCCAGCAGCGGACGACAGGTCCCCGGGGAGCTGTTTTTT.